This TCR beta chain was sequenced in a study of cytomegalovirus exposure and HLA in healthy donors. General study points: An observed cluster of highly shared sequence variants was recorded as a likely sequencing artifact. Because they were indistinguishable, some V segments, including TRBV6-2 and TRBV6-3, were excluded.

Healthy bone marrow donors formed the donor group. This clone has only a few counts. What it binds is not known. V was cut by 4 bases and J by 0 bases, with 12 bases left in between. Looked up from germline, CDR1 is KGHSH and CDR2 is LQKENI. The CDR3 is made up of 15 amino acids. Use of 60 Vbeta and 13 Jbeta primers characterized the PCR. In the study's own analysis: Later analysis identified tens of millions of unique TCR beta chains, approximately 11 million shared. Using immunoSEQ multiplex PCR, the repertoire was profiled, and TCRdb retains in-frame clones only, with some absent. D and trimming were read from the DNA, whereas the V and J calls and clone size are those reported in that table. The table lists some 150,000 clones, approximately 10% of them singletons, with over 6.5% in the top ten.

This clonotype was obtained from a woman in her forties in good health and CMV-seropositive. The chain uses TRBV18 and TRBJ1-1, with D hard to call. Sample: PBMCs. The CDR3 protein is CASSLNGGLNTEAFF. CDR3 nucleotide sequence: TGTGCCAGCTCACTCAACGGAGGGCTGAACACTGAAGCTTTCTTT.